This TCR beta chain derives from a study of T cell repertoires in cytomegalovirus infection. Study details: A matching HLA type, together with CMV infection, was signaled by public TCR beta signatures. Overall study findings and caveats: Within the response measured ex vivo, HLA-C-restricted CMV-specific TCR beta clonotypes were dominant.

TCRdb independently ran MiXCR on the reads; one entry per CDR3 protein. The sample holds roughly 120,000 distinct CDR3 sequences, 30% to 35% seen once. At least ten counts were recorded for this clonotype. Its cognate antigen is unknown. Trimming removed 5 bases at V and 2 bases at J, with 8 bases between. Germline CDR1 reads SGHTA; CDR2 reads FQGNSA. CDR3 size: 13 residues. The sequence came from a human donor in good health (CMV status not recorded). Some clones in this sample may be carry-over from other donors' samples. The material was CD8+ T cells from cultured PBMCs, obtained from culture after CMV antigen stimulation. The chain links TRBV7-2 to TRBJ2-3; no reliable D call. For the CDR3, the DNA is TGTGCCAGCAGCGCCACGACCACAGATACGCAGTATTTT. Amino acid sequence: CASSATTTDTQYF. Combining the CDR3 with reference TRBV7-2 and TRBJ2-3 gives the whole variable domain GAGVSQSPSNKVTEKGKDVELRCDPISGHTALYWYRQSLGQGLEFLIYFQGNSAPDKSGLPSDRFSAERTGGSVSTLTIQRTQQEDSAVYLCASSATTTDTQYFGPGTRLTVL.